This T cell receptor beta chain was profiled in a study of blood T cells in healthy people across ages. CDR1 is MGHRA, CDR2 YSYEKL, per germline. Trimming took 0 bases from V and 10 from J, leaving 19 bases between them. The CDR3 is 16 residues long. The study, taken as a whole, reports: Fewer expanded clones and more diversity marked long-lived versus aged donors. Correlation between TCR beta diversity and naive T cell percentage was strong.

Regarding this clonotype: Its specificity is unknown.

Primers used in a second PCR of roughly 6 to 12 cycles were a sample-barcoded 5' primer and a J-beta primer mix. Using its own MiXCR run on the 5' RACE reads, TCRdb lists one record per CDR3 protein. The table lists 1.5 million to 2 million distinct CDR3 sequences, 49% of them singletons. Total RNA extraction produced at least 5 micrograms (per sample) for the study. This TCR derives from a woman between 35 and 50 years old in good health. V usage is TRBV4-1 and J usage is TRBJ2-1, with a weak D call TRBD2 (6 bases). The sequenced material came from blood. CDR3 loop: CASSQDLADSFAEQFF. In DNA form, the CDR3 reads TGCGCCAGCAGCCAAGATTTAGCGGACTCCTTCGCGGAGCAGTTCTTC.